These 21 T cell receptor beta chains were all obtained from the same sample, sequenced in a study of patients and donors after allogeneic stem cell transplantation. MiXCR, applied by TCRdb to the RT-PCR reads, yields one record per CDR3 protein. This sample has 150,000 to 250,000 distinct CDR3 sequences, with less than 45% found just once. What was sequenced was blood, either unsorted or a sorted T cell fraction (not recorded which). These receptors came from a human donor who was either an allogeneic HSCT recipient or a stem cell or donor lymphocyte infusion donor (not recorded which). It is not recorded whose cells these are; they may come from a transplant donor.

The rearrangement joins TRBV3-1 to TRBJ2-7, with D uncertain. The length of the CDR3 is 13 residues. Germline values: CDR1 LGHDT, CDR2 YNNKEL (reference sequence). V lost 0 bases, J lost 2 bases, and 5 bases lay in between. The DNA for the CDR3 is TGTGCCAGCAGCCAAGATACCGCCTACGAGCAGTACTTC. Translated: CASSQDTAYEQYF.

The DNA of the CDR3 is TGTGCCAGCAGACTCAGGAGCAATCAGCCCCAGCATTTT. It is translated as CASRLRSNQPQHF. This chain links TRBV12-3 or TRBV12-4 with TRBJ1-5; no firm D call. The CDR3 totals 13 residues. Trimming removed 6 bases at V and 1 base at J, with 7 bases between.

This clonotype has more than one count but fewer than ten. The CDR3 loop reads CASGTGTNYGYTF. CDR3 bases: TGCGCCAGCGGGACAGGGACTAACTATGGCTACACCTTC. The rearrangement joins TRBV5-1 to TRBJ1-2; TRBD1 aligns across 9 bases. Germline V gene lookup returns CDR1 SGHRS and CDR2 YFSETQ. Trimming at V came to 7 bases and at J to 0 bases, leaving 1 base not matched to a gene. The length of the CDR3 is 13 residues.

The CDR3 DNA is TGTGCCAGCAGCTCCTTTGGGACGCTTAGTGAAGCTTTCTTT. Amino acid sequence: CASSSFGTLSEAFF. The rearrangement joins TRBV7-2 to TRBJ1-1; D is possibly TRBD1 (5 bases). V lost 4 bases, J lost 7 bases, and 16 bases lay in between. Germline V gene lookup returns CDR1 SGHTA and CDR2 FQGNSA. The CDR3 loop spans 14 amino acids.

This sequence joins TRBV6-5 and TRBJ2-1, with D unclear. Germline loops: CDR1 MNHEY, CDR2 SVGAGI. The germline V and J ends were trimmed by 4 bases and 9 bases, with 22 bases remaining between them. This CDR3 contains 16 residues. CDR3: CASSSDQTLSWGEQFF. The CDR3 DNA is TGTGCCAGCAGTTCAGATCAGACCCTATCCTGGGGTGAGCAGTTCTTC.

This clonotype was seen once. The rearrangement uses TRBV14 and TRBJ1-2; D remains unclear. V was clipped by 4 bases and J by 7 bases, with 16 bases between them. The CDR3 has 14 residues. Germline V CDR1 and CDR2: SGHDN, FVKESK. CDR3: CASSRERGITGYTF. DNA of the CDR3: TGTGCCAGCAGCCGAGAAAGAGGGATTACTGGCTACACCTTC.

This clonotype was counted once. This chain links TRBV4-2 with TRBJ2-3; TRBD1 matches 8 bases. Germline lookup yields CDR1 LGHNA and CDR2 YNFKEQ. V lost 1 base, J lost 5 bases, and 8 bases stayed unmatched. The CDR3 is 16 residues long. The CDR3 sequence is CASSQAGTGGRDTQYF. The CDR3 DNA reads TGTGCCAGCAGCCAAGCGGGGACAGGAGGCCGAGATACGCAGTATTTT.

The chain is built from TRBV2 and TRBJ2-7; a weak D match, TRBD2 (6 bases). V was shortened by 8 bases and J by 3 bases, with 17 bases between the two germline ends. Germline V CDR1 and CDR2: SNHLY, FYNNEI. The CDR3 totals 14 residues. CDR3 DNA: TGTGCCAGCGGGATGGACGGGAGAGGCTACGAGCAGTACTTC. Its translation: CASGMDGRGYEQYF.

V and J are TRBV7-7 and TRBJ1-3; the D is unclear. The CDR3 is made up of 19 amino acids. Germline V CDR1 and CDR2: SSHAT, FNYEAQ (reference sequence). Trimming took off 3 bases at V and 4 bases at J, with 25 bases between the two ends. CDR3 loop: CASSFPFESGVGNGNTIYF. The CDR3 DNA is TGTGCCAGCAGCTTCCCTTTTGAGAGTGGGGTTGGGAACGGAAACACCATATATTTT.

This clonotype occurred a few times. The chain links TRBV13 to TRBJ2-3, with TRBD2 identical over 8 bases. Trimming at V came to 2 bases and at J to 4 bases, leaving 8 bases not matched to a gene. The CDR3 sequence is 16 residues long. Germline CDR1 and CDR2: PRHDT and FYEKMQ (reference sequence). The CDR3 DNA reads TGTGCCAGCAGCTTAAGCCCAGCGGGAGAGCCAGATACGCAGTATTTT. It yields the protein CASSLSPAGEPDTQYF.

The chain links TRBV12-3 or TRBV12-4 to TRBJ2-2; tentative D call: TRBD2 (5 bases). This CDR3 spans 15 amino acids. The germline V and J ends were trimmed by 5 bases and 3 bases, with 13 bases remaining between them. DNA for the CDR3: TGTGCCAGCAGTCCGCGGGCCCGGGACACCGGGGAGCTGTTTTTT. Translation gives CASSPRARDTGELFF.

The chain carries TRBV12-3 or TRBV12-4 and TRBJ1-1, with TRBD1 as a possible D gene (5 bases). The CDR3 spans 13 residues. Trimming took 2 bases from V and 5 from J, leaving 9 bases between them. CDR3 residues: CASSLNWGTEAFF. CDR3 bases: TGTGCCAGCAGTTTAAATTGGGGGACTGAAGCTTTCTTT.

This clonotype was counted only a few times. The chain employs TRBV4-3 and TRBJ1-3, with D hard to call. In germline, CDR1 is LGHNA, CDR2 YSLEER. With 0 bases removed from V and 0 bases from J, the gap between germline ends came to 6 bases. The CDR3 contains 15 residues. CDR3 amino acids: CASSQDRISGNTIYF. In DNA, the CDR3 is TGCGCCAGCAGCCAAGACAGGATCTCTGGAAACACCATATATTTT.

V gene TRBV20-1 combines with J gene TRBJ2-3, with unresolved D. Trimming stripped 1 base from V and 0 bases from J, with 5 bases between. The CDR3 totals 13 residues. CDR1 is DFQATT, CDR2 SNEGSKA, per germline (reference sequence). The CDR3 DNA reads as TGCAGTGCTAGAGGTCAGAGCACAGATACGCAGTATTTT. It translates to CSARGQSTDTQYF.

V and J are TRBV29-1 and TRBJ1-1, with 8 bases aligning to TRBD1. Germline-derived CDR1 and CDR2 are SQVTM and ANQGSEA. This CDR3 has 18 residues. V dropped 5 bases and J dropped 3; count of bases not matched to a gene: 20. The CDR3 protein is CSVKRTGKGLASDTEAFF. CDR3 sequence (DNA): TGCAGCGTTAAGCGGACAGGGAAGGGTTTGGCGTCGGACACTGAAGCTTTCTTT. Full variable domain (missing parts from reference TRBV29-1 and TRBJ1-1): SAVISQKPSRDICQRGTSLTIQCQVDSQVTMMFWYRQQPGQSLTLIATANQGSEATYESGFVIDKFPISRPNLTFSTLTVSNMSPEDSSIYLCSVKRTGKGLASDTEAFFGQGTRLTVV.

This clonotype was recorded a few times. The chain couples TRBV28 to TRBJ2-1; 9 nucleotides agree with TRBD1. After removal of 2 bases from V and 0 bases from J, the junction contained 5 bases not matched to a gene. Per germline, CDR1 MDHEN and CDR2 SYDVKM. There are 17 residues in the CDR3. CDR3 sequence (DNA): TGTGCCAGCAGTTTAAGACAGGGGGATCCCTCCTACAATGAGCAGTTCTTC. It is translated as CASSLRQGDPSYNEQFF.

There are a few counts of this clonotype. DNA of the CDR3: TGCAGCGCCAGAACGGACAGGGTTATCTATGGCTACACCTTC. It is translated as CSARTDRVIYGYTF. This rearrangement joins TRBV29-1 to TRBJ1-2; 8 bases agree with TRBD1. Germline assignment: CDR1 SQVTM and CDR2 ANQGSEA. The CDR3 spans 14 residues. Trimming at V came to 7 bases and at J to 4 bases, leaving 11 bases not matched to a gene.

This chain connects TRBV5-4 to TRBJ1-2; maybe TRBD1 (6 bases). The length of the CDR3 is 16 residues. Germline V gene sequence: CDR1 SGHNT, CDR2 YYREEE (reference sequence). The V end lost 1 base, the J end lost 4 bases, and 17 bases lay between the germline ends. CDR3 DNA sequence: TGTGCCAGCAGCTTGAGTTGGGGCAGGGGAAGCTATGGCTACACCTTC. As protein: CASSLSWGRGSYGYTF. The whole variable domain, filled in from reference TRBV5-4 and TRBJ1-2, reads ETGVTQSPTHLIKTRGQQVTLRCSSQSGHNTVSWYQQALGQGPQFIFQYYREEENGRGNFPPRFSGLQFPNYSSELNVNALELDDSALYLCASSLSWGRGSYGYTFGSGTRLTVV.

The rearrangement links TRBV7-3 to TRBJ1-2; 8 positions match TRBD1. V dropped 2 bases and J dropped 4; count of bases not matched to a gene: 12. The CDR3 sequence is 17 residues long. Germline values: CDR1 SGHTA, CDR2 FQGTGA. The CDR3 bases are TGTGCCAGCAGCTTACCCGTCAGGGGGCGGTGGAGCTATGGCTACACCTTC. Translation: CASSLPVRGRWSYGYTF. Filled out from reference TRBV7-3 and TRBJ1-2, the complete variable domain reads GAGVSQTPSNKVTEKGKYVELRCDPISGHTALYWYRQSLGQGPEFLIYFQGTGAADDSGLPNDRFFAVRPEGSVSTLKIQRTERGDSAVYLCASSLPVRGRWSYGYTFGSGTRLTVV.

The chain recombines TRBV7-6 with TRBJ2-7, with a possible D match to TRBD2 (7 bases). The CDR3 length is 13 residues. With 8 bases removed from V and 0 bases from J, the gap between germline ends came to 11 bases. Germline-derived CDR1 and CDR2 are SGHVS and FNYEAQ. The CDR3 DNA follows: TGTGCCAGCCGGCGGGGGCCCTCCTACGAGCAGTACTTC. Translating gives CASRRGPSYEQYF. Together with reference TRBV7-6 and TRBJ2-7, the CDR3 gives the full variable domain: GAGVSQSPRYKVTKRGQDVALRCDPISGHVSLYWYRQALGQGPEFLTYFNYEAQQDKSGLPNDRFSAERPEGSISTLTIQRTEQRDSAMYRCASRRGPSYEQYFGPGTRLTVT.

This clonotype was detected only a few times. The CDR3 DNA is TGCAGTGCTAGAGGTGTGAGCGGGAGTGGCTACGAGCAGTACTTC. Translating gives CSARGVSGSGYEQYF. The chain recombines TRBV20-1 with TRBJ2-7, with 8 nucleotides matching TRBD2. Germline V gene data show CDR1 as DFQATT and CDR2 as SNEGSKA (reference sequence). V lost 1 base, J lost 3 bases, and 8 bases stayed unmatched. The CDR3 spans 15 residues.